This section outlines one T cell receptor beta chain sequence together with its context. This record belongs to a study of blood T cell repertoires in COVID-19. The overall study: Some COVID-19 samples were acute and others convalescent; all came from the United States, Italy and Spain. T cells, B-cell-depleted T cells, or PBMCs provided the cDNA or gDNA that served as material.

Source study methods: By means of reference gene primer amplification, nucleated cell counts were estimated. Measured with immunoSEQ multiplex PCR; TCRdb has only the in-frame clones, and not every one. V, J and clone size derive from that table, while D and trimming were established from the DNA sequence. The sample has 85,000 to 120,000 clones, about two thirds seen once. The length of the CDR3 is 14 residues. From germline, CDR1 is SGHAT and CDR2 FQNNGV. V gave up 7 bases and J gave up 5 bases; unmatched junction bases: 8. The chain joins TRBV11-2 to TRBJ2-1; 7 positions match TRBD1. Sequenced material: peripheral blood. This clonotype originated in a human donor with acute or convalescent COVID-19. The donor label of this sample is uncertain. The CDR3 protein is CASTKGTANNEQFF. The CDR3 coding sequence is TGTGCCAGCACCAAAGGGACAGCTAACAATGAGCAGTTCTTC.